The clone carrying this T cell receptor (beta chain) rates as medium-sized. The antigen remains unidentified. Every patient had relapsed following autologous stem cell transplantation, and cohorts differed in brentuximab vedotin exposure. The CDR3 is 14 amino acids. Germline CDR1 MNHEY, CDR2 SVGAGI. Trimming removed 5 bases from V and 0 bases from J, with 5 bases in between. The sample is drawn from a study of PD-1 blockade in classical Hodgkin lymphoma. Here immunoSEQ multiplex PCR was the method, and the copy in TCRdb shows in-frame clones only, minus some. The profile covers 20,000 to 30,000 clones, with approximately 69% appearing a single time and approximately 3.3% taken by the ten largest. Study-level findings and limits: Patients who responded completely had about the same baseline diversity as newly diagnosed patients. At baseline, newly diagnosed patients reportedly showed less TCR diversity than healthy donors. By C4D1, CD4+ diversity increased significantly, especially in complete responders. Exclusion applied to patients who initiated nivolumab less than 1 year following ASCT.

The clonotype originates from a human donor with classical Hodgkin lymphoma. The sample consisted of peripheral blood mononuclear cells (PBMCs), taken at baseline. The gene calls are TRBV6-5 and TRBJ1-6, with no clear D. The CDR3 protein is CASSRGSYNSPLHF. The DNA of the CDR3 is TGTGCCAGCAGTCGGGGCTCCTATAATTCACCCCTCCACTTT.